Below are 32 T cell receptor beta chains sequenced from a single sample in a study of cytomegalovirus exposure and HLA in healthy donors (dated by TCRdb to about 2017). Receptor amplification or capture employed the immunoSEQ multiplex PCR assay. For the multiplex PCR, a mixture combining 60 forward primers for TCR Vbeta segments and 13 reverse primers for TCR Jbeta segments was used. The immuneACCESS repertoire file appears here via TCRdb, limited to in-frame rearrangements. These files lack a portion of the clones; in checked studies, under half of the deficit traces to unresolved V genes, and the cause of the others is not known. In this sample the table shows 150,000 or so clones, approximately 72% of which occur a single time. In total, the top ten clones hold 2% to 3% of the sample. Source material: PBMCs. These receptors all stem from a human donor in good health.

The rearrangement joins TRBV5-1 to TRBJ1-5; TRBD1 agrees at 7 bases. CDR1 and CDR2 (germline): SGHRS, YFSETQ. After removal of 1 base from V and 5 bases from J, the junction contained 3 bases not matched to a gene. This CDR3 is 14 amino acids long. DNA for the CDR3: TGCGCCAGCAGCTTGTCAGGGGGAGATCAGCCCCAGCATTTT. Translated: CASSLSGGDQPQHF.

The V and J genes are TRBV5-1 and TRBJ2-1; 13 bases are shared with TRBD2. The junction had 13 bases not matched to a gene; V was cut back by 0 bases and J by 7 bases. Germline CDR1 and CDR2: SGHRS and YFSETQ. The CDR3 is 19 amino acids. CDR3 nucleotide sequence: TGCGCCAGCAGCTTGGGATTACTAGCGGGGGGGCCGAGAAGTAATGAGCAGTTCTTC. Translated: CASSLGLLAGGPRSNEQFF.

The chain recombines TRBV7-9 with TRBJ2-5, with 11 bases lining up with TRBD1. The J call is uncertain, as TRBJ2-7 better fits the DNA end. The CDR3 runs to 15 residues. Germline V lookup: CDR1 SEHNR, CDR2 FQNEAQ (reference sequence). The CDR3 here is CASSSSGTGGYEQYF. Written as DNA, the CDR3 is TGTGCCAGCAGCTCTTCCGGGACAGGGGGCTACGAGCAGTACTTC.

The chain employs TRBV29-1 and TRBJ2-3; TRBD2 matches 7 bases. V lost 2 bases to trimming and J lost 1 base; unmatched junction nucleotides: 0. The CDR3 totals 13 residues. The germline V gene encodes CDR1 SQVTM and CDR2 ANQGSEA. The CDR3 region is CSVESGGTDTQYF. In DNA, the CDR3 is TGCAGCGTTGAAAGCGGGGGCACAGATACGCAGTATTTT.

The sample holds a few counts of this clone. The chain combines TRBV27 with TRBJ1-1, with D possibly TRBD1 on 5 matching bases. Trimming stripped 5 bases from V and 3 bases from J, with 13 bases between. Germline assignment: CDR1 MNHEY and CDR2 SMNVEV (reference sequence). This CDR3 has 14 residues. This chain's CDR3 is CASSTRRAHTEAFF. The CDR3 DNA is TGTGCCAGCAGTACGCGCAGGGCCCACACTGAAGCTTTCTTT.

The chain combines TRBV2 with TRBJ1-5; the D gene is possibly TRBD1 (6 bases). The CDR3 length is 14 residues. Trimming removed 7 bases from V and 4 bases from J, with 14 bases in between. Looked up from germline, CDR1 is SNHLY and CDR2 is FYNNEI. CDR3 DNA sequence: TGTGCCAGCAACTTGGGGACAAGAAATCAGCCCCAGCATTTT. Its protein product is CASNLGTRNQPQHF.

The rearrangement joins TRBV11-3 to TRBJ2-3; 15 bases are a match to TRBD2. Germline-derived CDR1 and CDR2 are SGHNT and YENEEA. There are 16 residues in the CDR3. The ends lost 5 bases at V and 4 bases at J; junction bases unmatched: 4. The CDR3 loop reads CASSPRTSGGADTQYF. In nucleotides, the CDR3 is TGTGCCAGCAGCCCCCGGACTAGCGGGGGGGCAGATACGCAGTATTTT.

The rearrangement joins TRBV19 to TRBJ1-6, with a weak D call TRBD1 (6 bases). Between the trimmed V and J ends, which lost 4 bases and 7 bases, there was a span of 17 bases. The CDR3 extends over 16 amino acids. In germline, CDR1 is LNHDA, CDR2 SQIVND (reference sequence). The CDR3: CASSNRVREFNSPLHF. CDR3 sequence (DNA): TGTGCCAGTAGTAACAGGGTGAGGGAGTTCAATTCACCCCTCCACTTT.

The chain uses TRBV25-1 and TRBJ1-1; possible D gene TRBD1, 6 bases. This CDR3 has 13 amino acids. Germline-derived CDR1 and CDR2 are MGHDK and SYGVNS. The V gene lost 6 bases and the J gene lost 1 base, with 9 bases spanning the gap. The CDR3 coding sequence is TGTGCCAGCAGCTACAGGGAGAACACTGAAGCTTTCTTT. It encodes CASSYRENTEAFF.

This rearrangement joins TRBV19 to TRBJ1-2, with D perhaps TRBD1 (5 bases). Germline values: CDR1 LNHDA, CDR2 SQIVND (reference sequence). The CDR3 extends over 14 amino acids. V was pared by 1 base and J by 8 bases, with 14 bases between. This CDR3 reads CASSIGDGRAGYTF. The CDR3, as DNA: TGTGCCAGTAGTATAGGAGACGGCAGGGCCGGCTACACCTTC.

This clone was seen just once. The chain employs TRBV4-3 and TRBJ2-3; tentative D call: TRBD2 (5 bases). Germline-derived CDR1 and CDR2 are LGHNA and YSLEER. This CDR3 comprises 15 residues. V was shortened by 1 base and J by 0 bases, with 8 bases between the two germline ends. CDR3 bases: TGCGCCAGCAGCCAAGTCGGACTCAGCACAGATACGCAGTATTTT. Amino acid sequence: CASSQVGLSTDTQYF.

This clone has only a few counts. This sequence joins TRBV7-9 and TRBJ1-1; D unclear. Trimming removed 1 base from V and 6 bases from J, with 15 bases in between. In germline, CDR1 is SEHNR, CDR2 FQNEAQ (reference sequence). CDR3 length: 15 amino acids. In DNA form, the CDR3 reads TGTGCCAGCAGCTTAGGACCCTCAGGTGTGGCTGAAGCTTTCTTT. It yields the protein CASSLGPSGVAEAFF.

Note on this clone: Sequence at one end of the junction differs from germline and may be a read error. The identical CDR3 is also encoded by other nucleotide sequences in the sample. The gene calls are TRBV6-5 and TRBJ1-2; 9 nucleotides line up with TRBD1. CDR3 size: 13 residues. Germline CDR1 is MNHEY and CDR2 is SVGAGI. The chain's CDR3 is CASSYRTGEGYTF. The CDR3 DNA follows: TGTGCTAGCAGTTACAGGACAGGGGAAGGCTACACCTTC.

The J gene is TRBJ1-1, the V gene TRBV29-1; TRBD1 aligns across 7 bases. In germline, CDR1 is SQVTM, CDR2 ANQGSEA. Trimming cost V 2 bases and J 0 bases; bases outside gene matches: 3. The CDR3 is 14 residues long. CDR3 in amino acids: CSVEQGGMNTEAFF. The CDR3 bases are TGCAGCGTTGAACAGGGGGGCATGAACACTGAAGCTTTCTTT.

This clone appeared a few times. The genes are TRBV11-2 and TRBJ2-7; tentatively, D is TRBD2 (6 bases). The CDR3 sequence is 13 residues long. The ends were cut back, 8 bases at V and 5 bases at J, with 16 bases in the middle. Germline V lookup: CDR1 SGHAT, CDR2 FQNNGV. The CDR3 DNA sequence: TGTGCCAGCGGCGGGGCTGATCCCCACGAGCAGTACTTC. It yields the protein CASGGADPHEQYF.

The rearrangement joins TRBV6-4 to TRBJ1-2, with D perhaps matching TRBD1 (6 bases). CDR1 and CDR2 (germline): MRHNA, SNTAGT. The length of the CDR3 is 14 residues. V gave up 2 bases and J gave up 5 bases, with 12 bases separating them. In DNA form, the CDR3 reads TGTGCCAGCAGTGACCCTACAGGGTCGTATGGCTACACCTTC. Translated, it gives CASSDPTGSYGYTF.

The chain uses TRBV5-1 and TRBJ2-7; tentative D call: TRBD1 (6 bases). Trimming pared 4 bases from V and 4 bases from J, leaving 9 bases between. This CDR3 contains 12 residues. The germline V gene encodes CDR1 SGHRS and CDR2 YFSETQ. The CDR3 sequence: CASSRTGYEQYF. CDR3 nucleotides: TGCGCCAGCAGCCGTACAGGGTACGAGCAGTACTTC.

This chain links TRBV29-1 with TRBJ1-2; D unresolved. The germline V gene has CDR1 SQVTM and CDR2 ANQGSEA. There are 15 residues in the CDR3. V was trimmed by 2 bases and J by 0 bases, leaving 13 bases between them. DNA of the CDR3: TGCAGCGTTGAATTCTCCCACGCAGCTAACTATGGCTACACCTTC. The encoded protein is CSVEFSHAANYGYTF.

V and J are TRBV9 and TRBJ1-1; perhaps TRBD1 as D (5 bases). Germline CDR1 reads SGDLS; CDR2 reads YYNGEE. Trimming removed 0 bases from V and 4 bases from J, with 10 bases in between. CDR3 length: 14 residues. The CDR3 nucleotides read TGTGCCAGCAGCGTAGACGGGGGTAGCACTGAAGCTTTCTTT. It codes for CASSVDGGSTEAFF.

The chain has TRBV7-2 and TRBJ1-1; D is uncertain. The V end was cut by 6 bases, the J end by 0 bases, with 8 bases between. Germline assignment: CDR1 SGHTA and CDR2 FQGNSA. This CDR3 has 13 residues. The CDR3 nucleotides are TGTGCCAGCAGGGTAGATATGAACACTGAAGCTTTCTTT. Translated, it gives CASRVDMNTEAFF.

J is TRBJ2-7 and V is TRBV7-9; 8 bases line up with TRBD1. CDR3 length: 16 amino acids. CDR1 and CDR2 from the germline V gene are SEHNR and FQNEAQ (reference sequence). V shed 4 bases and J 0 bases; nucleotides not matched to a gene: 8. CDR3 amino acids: CASSSTGQAISYEQYF. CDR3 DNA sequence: TGTGCCAGCAGCTCGACGGGACAGGCAATCTCCTACGAGCAGTACTTC. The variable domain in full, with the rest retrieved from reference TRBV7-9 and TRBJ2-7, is DTGVSQNPRHKITKRGQNVTFRCDPISEHNRLYWYRQTLGQGPEFLTYFQNEAQLEKSRLLSDRFSAERPKGSFSTLEIQRTEQGDSAMYLCASSSTGQAISYEQYFGPGTRLTVT.

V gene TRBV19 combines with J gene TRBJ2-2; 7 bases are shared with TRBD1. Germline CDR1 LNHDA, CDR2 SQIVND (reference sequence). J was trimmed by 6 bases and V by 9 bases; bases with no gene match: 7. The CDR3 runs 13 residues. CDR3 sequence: CASRQGQAGELFF. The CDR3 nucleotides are TGTGCCAGCCGACAGGGACAAGCCGGGGAGCTGTTTTTT.

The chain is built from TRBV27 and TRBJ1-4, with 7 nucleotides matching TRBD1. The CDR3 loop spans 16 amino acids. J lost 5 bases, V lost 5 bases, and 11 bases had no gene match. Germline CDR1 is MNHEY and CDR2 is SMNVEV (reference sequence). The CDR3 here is CASSPIVGTANEKLFF. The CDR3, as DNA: TGTGCCAGCAGTCCAATTGTGGGGACAGCAAATGAAAAACTGTTTTTT.

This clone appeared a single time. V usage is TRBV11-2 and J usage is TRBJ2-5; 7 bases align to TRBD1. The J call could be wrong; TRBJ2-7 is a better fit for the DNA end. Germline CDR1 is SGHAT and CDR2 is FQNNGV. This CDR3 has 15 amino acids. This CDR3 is CASSPDRVETYEQYF. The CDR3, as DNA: TGTGCCAGCAGCCCTGACAGGGTGGAGACATACGAGCAGTACTTC.

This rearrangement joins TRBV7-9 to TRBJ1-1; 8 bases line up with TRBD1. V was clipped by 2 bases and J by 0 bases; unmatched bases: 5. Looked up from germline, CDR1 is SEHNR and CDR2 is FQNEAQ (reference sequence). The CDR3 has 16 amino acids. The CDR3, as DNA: TGTGCCAGCAGCTTACCCGGACAGGGCCTGAACACTGAAGCTTTCTTT. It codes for CASSLPGQGLNTEAFF. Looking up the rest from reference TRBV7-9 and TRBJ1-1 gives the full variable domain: DTGVSQNPRHKITKRGQNVTFRCDPISEHNRLYWYRQTLGQGPEFLTYFQNEAQLEKSRLLSDRFSAERPKGSFSTLEIQRTEQGDSAMYLCASSLPGQGLNTEAFFGQGTRLTVV.

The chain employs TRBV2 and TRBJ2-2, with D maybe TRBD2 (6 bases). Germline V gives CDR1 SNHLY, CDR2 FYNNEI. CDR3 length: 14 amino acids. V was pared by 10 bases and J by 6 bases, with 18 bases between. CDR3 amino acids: CATAEGETPGELFF. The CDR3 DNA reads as TGTGCCACGGCGGAGGGAGAAACCCCCGGGGAGCTGTTTTTT.

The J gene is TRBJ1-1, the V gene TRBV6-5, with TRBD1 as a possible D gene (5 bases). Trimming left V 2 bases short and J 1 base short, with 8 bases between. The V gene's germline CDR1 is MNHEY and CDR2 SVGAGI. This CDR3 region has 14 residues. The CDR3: CASSYGGGNTEAFF. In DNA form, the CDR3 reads TGTGCCAGCAGTTACGGCGGGGGGAACACTGAAGCTTTCTTT.

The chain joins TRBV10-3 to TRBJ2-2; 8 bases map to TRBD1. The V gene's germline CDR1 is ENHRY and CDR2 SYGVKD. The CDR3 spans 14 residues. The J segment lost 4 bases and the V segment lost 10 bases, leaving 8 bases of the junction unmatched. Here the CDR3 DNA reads TGTGCCACCGCACAGGGGGGTGGCACCGGGGAGCTGTTTTTT. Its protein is CATAQGGGTGELFF.

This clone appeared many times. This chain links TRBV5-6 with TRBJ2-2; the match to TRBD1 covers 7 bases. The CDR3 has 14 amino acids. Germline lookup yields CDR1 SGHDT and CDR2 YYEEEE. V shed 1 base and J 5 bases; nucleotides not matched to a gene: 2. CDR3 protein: CASSLTGDTGELFF. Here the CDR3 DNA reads TGTGCCAGCAGCTTGACAGGGGATACCGGGGAGCTGTTTTTT.

CDR3 loop: CASSLIIYEQYF. In nucleotides, the CDR3 is TGTGCCAGCAGCCTAATAATCTACGAGCAGTACTTC. J is TRBJ2-7 and V is TRBV6-1; D remains ambiguous. CDR1 and CDR2 (germline): MNHNS, SASEGT. Trimming left V 6 bases short and J 3 bases short, with 9 bases between. The CDR3 length is 12 residues.

This CDR3 is CASSAPTGIDTGELFF. DNA for the CDR3: TGTGCCAGCAGCGCCCCAACAGGGATCGACACCGGGGAGCTGTTTTTT. The chain uses TRBV7-3 and TRBJ2-2, with D tentatively TRBD1 (6 bases). Germline values: CDR1 SGHTA, CDR2 FQGTGA. V shed 5 bases and J shed 3 bases, with 16 bases lying between them. The CDR3 has 16 residues.

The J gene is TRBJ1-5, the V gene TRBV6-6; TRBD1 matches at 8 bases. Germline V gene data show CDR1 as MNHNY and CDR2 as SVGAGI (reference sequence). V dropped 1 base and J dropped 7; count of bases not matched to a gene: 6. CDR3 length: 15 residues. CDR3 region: CASSYWTGLRQPQHF. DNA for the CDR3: TGTGCCAGCAGTTACTGGACAGGGCTTCGCCAGCCCCAGCATTTT.